Reported below is one T cell receptor (beta chain). The antigen remains unidentified. The CDR3 spans 14 residues. Trimming removed 4 bases from V and 6 bases from J; junction bases left unmatched: 6. The germline gives CDR1 KGHSH, CDR2 LQKENI. The data were taken from a study of OX40 agonist ivuxolimab in advanced cancers. On the study more broadly: Participants, approximately 80% male, averaged around 60 years of age, ranging from about 20 to 80.

Study observations and caveats: At 0.1 to 3.0 mg/kg and by week 6, clonal expansion occurred in CD4+ and CD8+ blood T cells.

Data came from immunoSEQ multiplex PCR; TCRdb stores just in-frame clones and leaves some out. The data show over 45,000 clones, with 84% seen just once and about 0.69% held by the top ten. The V and J genes are TRBV18 and TRBJ2-7, with 10 bases lining up with TRBD2. The input for sequencing was CD4+ or CD8+ T cells sorted from blood, taken in a trial of the OX40 agonist ivuxolimab. The sequence came from an adult with an advanced solid tumor such as melanoma, head and neck, liver or kidney cancer. CDR3 DNA: TGTGCCAGCTCACAACAGCGGGAGGGCCGCGAGCAGTACTTC. Protein sequence: CASSQQREGREQYF.